The rows below give T cell receptor beta chains drawn from one sample of a study of CD8 T cells in ankylosing spondylitis. TCRdb re-called the 5' RACE reads with MiXCR, one entry per CDR3 protein. The sample records more than 650,000 distinct CDR3 sequences, about an eighth being singletons. What was sequenced was blood, either unsorted or a sorted T cell fraction (not recorded which). The source is a male donor with ankylosing spondylitis. The CDR3 runs from the conserved cysteine through the conserved F or W. The D gene is left open where the match is weak. Clone size is not always given. Where it is, it says once, few, many or a class for expanded clones.

j_call v_call clone_size d_call cdr3_nt cdr3_aa
TRBJ2-2 TRBV4-3 . TRBD1 TGCGCCAGCAGCCCTCAGACAGGGTTGAACACCGGGGAGCTGTTTTTT CASSPQTGLNTGELFF
TRBJ2-7 TRBV29-1 few . TGCAGCGTTGAAGAAACAGCCGATCGGGACGAGCAGTACTTC CSVEETADRDEQYF
TRBJ2-7 TRBV7-2 . . TGTGCCAGCGCGGATCGCGCCGGGAACGAGCAGTACTTC CASADRAGNEQYF
TRBJ2-1 TRBV11-2 . TRBD1 TGTGCCAGCAGCTTCGACGGGACAGGGGGCTTGGAGCAGTTCTTC CASSFDGTGGLEQFF
TRBJ1-5 TRBV6-1 . TRBD1 TGTGCCAGCAGTGCCCATCTACAGGGGTACCAGCCCCAGCATTTT CASSAHLQGYQPQHF
TRBJ2-3 TRBV5-4 . . TGTGCCAGCCGTGGCAGTGGACTAAGCACAGATACGCAGTATTTT CASRGSGLSTDTQYF
TRBJ2-1 TRBV11-2 . TRBD1 TGTGCCAGCAGCTTATGGGCTAGGCAGACAGGGGGCAATGAGCAGTTCTTC CASSLWARQTGGNEQFF
TRBJ2-2 TRBV6-1 few TRBD1 TGTGCCAGCAGCGGACAGGGCGCGAGCACCGGGGAGCTGTTTTTT CASSGQGASTGELFF
TRBJ1-2 TRBV28 . . TGTGCCAGCAGTTTAAATGACGGGACCTATGGCTACACCTTC CASSLNDGTYGYTF
TRBJ1-1 TRBV12-3/TRBV12-4 many . TGTGCCAGCAGTTTGAGGCCAAACCCGTCTTTCTTT CASSLRPNPSFF
TRBJ2-7 TRBV5-1 . . TGCGCCAGCAGCTTGGATGGGCACAATCCAGGGGAGCAGTACTTC CASSLDGHNPGEQYF
TRBJ2-1 TRBV28 many . TGTGCCAGCAGTCGCCTCGGGACGTCGAGCTCCTACAATGAGCAGTTCTTC CASSRLGTSSSYNEQFF